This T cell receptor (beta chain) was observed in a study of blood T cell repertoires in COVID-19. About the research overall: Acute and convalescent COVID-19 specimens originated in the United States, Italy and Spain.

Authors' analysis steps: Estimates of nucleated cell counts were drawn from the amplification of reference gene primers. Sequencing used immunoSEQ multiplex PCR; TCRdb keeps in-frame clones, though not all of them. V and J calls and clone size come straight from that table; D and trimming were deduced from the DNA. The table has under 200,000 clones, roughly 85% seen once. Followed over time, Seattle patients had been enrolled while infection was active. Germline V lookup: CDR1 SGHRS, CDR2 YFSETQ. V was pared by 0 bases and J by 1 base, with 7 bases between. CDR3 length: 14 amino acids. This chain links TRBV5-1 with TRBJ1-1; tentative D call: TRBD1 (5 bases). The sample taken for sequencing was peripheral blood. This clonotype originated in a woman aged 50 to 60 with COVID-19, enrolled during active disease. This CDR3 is CASSLGQRNTEAFF. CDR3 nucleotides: TGCGCCAGCAGCTTGGGACAGAGGAACACTGAAGCTTTCTTT.